The source of this T cell receptor beta chain is a study of beta chain features in type 1 diabetes (dated by TCRdb to 2016 to 2019). With respect to the entire study: Patients and healthy donors did not differ in mean age, gender distribution, total cell number or subset yield. A total of about 110 million sorted cells were examined across all samples, and the number of cells per subset was strongly correlated with RNA yield. The study compared the TCRB repertoires of sorted circulating CD4+ T cell subsets in recently diagnosed type 1 diabetes patients with those in matched healthy donors. Regulatory and stem cell-like memory subsets were obtained from only 8 patients and roughly 8 healthy donors, while naive and central memory subsets were obtained from all 30 or so donors. The paper's findings and limits, for the study overall: Because cDNA rather than genomic DNA was sequenced, highly expressing activated cells could have been over-represented, although no difference in activation and CD3 levels was found between groups. Because the HLA sub-analyses included only small numbers of individuals, any influence of HLA type on TCRB rearrangement was left unresolved. At VDJ recombination sites, type 1 diabetes patients had fewer insertions and more deleted nucleotides, which implies abnormalities in thymic rearrangement. Shorter templates might have been favored by PCR, but patient and control samples were amplified and corrected together, so both groups would have been affected equally by any skew. Type 1 diabetes patients showed a moderate but significant shortening of TCRB CDR3 length in all four CD4+ subsets. Naive, central memory and regulatory TCRB repertoires appeared to be more similar among patients than among healthy donors.

V and J are truncated by 1 base and 0 bases respectively, leaving an intervening sequence of 13 bases. Taken from cysteine to phenylalanine, the CDR3 has 16 residues. The sequence is cut down to CDR3 DNA, 48 bases in frame from base 1. The germline V gene yields SGHDN for CDR1 and FVKESK for CDR2. Each donor gave one peripheral blood draw, averaging about 120 mL, which was collected into heparinised tubes. Using a panel that included CD45RO, CCR7, CD25, CD127, CD95 and CD27, naive, central memory, regulatory and stem cell-like memory CD4+ T cells were sorted on a BD FACSAria II. All sorted populations exceeded 98% purity. PBMCs were isolated right away by Lymphoprep density gradient centrifugation and were stained directly, without culture. Samples were stained and sorted in pairs, with one healthy donor and one patient per experiment, so that batch effects were minimized. On this clone: No antigen is known for it. No per-base quality is available; no much larger clone lies one base away.

The High Capacity cDNA Reverse Transcription Kit was used to reverse transcribe all of the isolated RNA, meaning that expressed TCRB transcripts were what got sequenced. Deep immunoSEQ sequencing was applied to naive, central memory and regulatory T cell samples, giving an average of approximately 3.8 million total reads per sample. Sorted cells were lysed in RLT buffer and RNA was extracted with DNase-treated RNeasy Micro or Mini kits, depending on cell number. To prevent cross-contamination, every cell subset was processed on its own, while patient and healthy donor samples were processed together. Using the immunoSEQ multiplex PCR, TCRB sequences were amplified from cDNA into 87-bp fragments spanning the CDR3 region. Sequencing of the amplicons was performed on the Illumina HiSeq platform. The paper's data handling went like this. Synthetic template baselines were used to correct PCR bias computationally, reads within Hamming distance 2 were collapsed together, and singletons that could not be merged were discarded. Reads were aligned to IMGT to assign V, D and J genes, CDR3 length, and insertions or deletions at six rearrangement sites. Within each subset, clonotype counts were normalized to the number of sorted cells before true diversity and Gini coefficients were calculated with the tcR R package. The overlap coefficient, calculated on TCRB nucleotide sequences, was used to measure repertoire sharing. Not all clones reach the TCRdb copy of this immuneACCESS table, which keeps in-frame sequences only. Checked studies attribute under half of the gap to unresolved V genes and leave the rest unexplained. V and J calls and clone size are given by that table; D and trimming were obtained from the DNA. This sample is represented by a few hundred thousand clones; 8% to 10% of them were singletons. Clones ranked in the top ten supply about 0.6% of the sample.

This sequence was found in a man aged 30 to 45 with type 1 diabetes. The chain links TRBV14 with TRBJ2-7, with no confidently assigned D gene. Sequences were obtained from central memory CD4+ T cells from blood. The CDR3 corresponds to CASSQVRTYDSYEQYF. Here is the DNA: TGTGCCAGCAGCCAAGTAAGAACGTACGACTCCTACGAGCAGTACTTC.